The next 22 T cell receptor beta chains were all read from a single sample in a study of PD-1 blockade in classical Hodgkin lymphoma. As for time point: newly diagnosed, previously untreated cHL patient sample. With magnetic negative selection, CD4+ T cells were purified from PBMCs that had been thawed. Repertoires were generated with immunoSEQ multiplex PCR, while TCRdb's copy carries only in-frame clones and drops some. The sample has under 35,000 clones, roughly nine tenths seen once. Input material: CD4+ T cells from blood. These receptors came from a human donor with classical Hodgkin lymphoma.

This clone is a singleton in its sample. V gene TRBV7-3 combines with J gene TRBJ2-1; 8 bases match TRBD2. The germline CDR1 and CDR2 sequences are SGHTA and FQGTGA. The CDR3 is 15 amino acids. J gave up 0 bases and V 5 bases, and 3 bases lay outside the gene matches. The CDR3: CASSLSGTSYNEQFF. DNA for the CDR3: TGTGCCAGCAGCCTTAGCGGGACCTCCTACAATGAGCAGTTCTTC.

This sequence joins TRBV5-4 and TRBJ1-4; D ambiguous. The CDR3 loop spans 13 amino acids. The germline V gene encodes CDR1 SGHNT and CDR2 YYREEE (reference sequence). V lost 3 bases and J lost 2, with 5 bases in between. In DNA form, the CDR3 reads TGTGCCAGCAGCTCCTGGACTAATGAAAAACTGTTTTTT. Encoded protein: CASSSWTNEKLFF.

V gene TRBV11-3 combines with J gene TRBJ2-1, with 8 bases lining up with TRBD2. Germline V gives CDR1 SGHNT, CDR2 YENEEA. The length of the CDR3 is 16 residues. The trim removed 0 bases at V and 10 bases at J, leaving 11 bases unmatched. The CDR3 DNA reads TGTGCCAGCAGCTTAGATGGGACTAGGCTCCAATCGGAGCAGTTCTTC. Its translation is CASSLDGTRLQSEQFF.

The chain recombines TRBV5-1 with TRBJ1-1; D call uncertain. This CDR3 has 14 residues. V lost 0 bases and J lost 6, with 12 bases in between. From germline, CDR1 is SGHRS and CDR2 YFSETQ. CDR3 DNA: TGCGCCAGCAGCTTGGTGTCTGGATCTGCTGAAGCTTTCTTT. As protein: CASSLVSGSAEAFF.

The chain combines TRBV4-1 with TRBJ1-3; D uncertain. Per the germline V gene, CDR1 is MGHRA and CDR2 is YSYEKL. V was pared by 3 bases and J by 5 bases, with 5 bases between. The length of the CDR3 is 12 residues. The CDR3 sequence is CASSHPRNTIYF. The CDR3 nucleotides are TGCGCCAGCAGCCACCCGAGAAACACCATATATTTT.

This clone occurred a few times. This rearrangement joins TRBV28 to TRBJ2-7, with no clear D. V was trimmed by 6 bases and J by 2 bases, leaving 5 bases between them. CDR3 size: 11 residues. Germline lookup yields CDR1 MDHEN and CDR2 SYDVKM. The CDR3: CASSGAYEQYF. The CDR3 coding sequence is TGTGCCAGCAGCGGCGCCTACGAGCAGTACTTC.

This clone was seen just once. The gene calls are TRBV2 and TRBJ2-1; unclear D gene. CDR3 size: 14 residues. Trimming cost V 6 bases and J 0 bases, with 9 bases left between them. Germline V gene data show CDR1 as SNHLY and CDR2 as FYNNEI. The CDR3 DNA sequence: TGTGCCAGCAGCGTGGGTAGCTCCTACAATGAGCAGTTCTTC. It yields the protein CASSVGSSYNEQFF. Full variable domain (missing parts from reference TRBV2 and TRBJ2-1): EPEVTQTPSHQVTQMGQEVILRCVPISNHLYFYWYRQILGQKVEFLVSFYNNEISEKSEIFDDQFSVERPDGSNFTLKIRSTKLEDSAMYFCASSVGSSYNEQFFGPGTRLTVL.

The chain recombines TRBV6-6 with TRBJ1-1, with 7 positions matching TRBD1. V shed 4 bases, J shed 8 bases, and the junction held 10 bases outside the gene matches. The V gene's germline CDR1 is MNHNY and CDR2 SVGAGI (reference sequence). The CDR3 extends over 14 amino acids. The CDR3 sequence: CASSSGTARSEAFF. As DNA, the CDR3 is TGTGCCAGCAGTTCCGGGACAGCGCGTTCCGAAGCTTTCTTT.

The table lists this clone with a few counts. This sequence joins TRBV2 and TRBJ1-2, with 7 bases matching TRBD1. V was clipped by 6 bases and J by 7 bases; unmatched bases: 8. Germline V gene lookup returns CDR1 SNHLY and CDR2 FYNNEI. This CDR3 contains 13 residues. The CDR3 is CASSAETGTGYTF. CDR3 sequence (DNA): TGTGCCAGCAGCGCAGAGACAGGGACTGGCTACACCTTC. The entire variable domain, with the rest obtained from reference TRBV2 and TRBJ1-2, is as follows: EPEVTQTPSHQVTQMGQEVILRCVPISNHLYFYWYRQILGQKVEFLVSFYNNEISEKSEIFDDQFSVERPDGSNFTLKIRSTKLEDSAMYFCASSAETGTGYTFGSGTRLTVV.

This chain links TRBV29-1 with TRBJ2-3; D not certain. V lost 4 bases and J 5 bases, leaving 10 bases between the germline ends. Germline CDR1 and CDR2: SQVTM and ANQGSEA. The CDR3 totals 12 residues. The DNA of the CDR3 is TGCAGCGTTGGTTACCCGGGAGATACGCAGTATTTT. Residues: CSVGYPGDTQYF.

This chain uses TRBV6-1 with TRBJ1-2; TRBD1 is a possible D gene (6 bases). The CDR3 spans 15 residues. From germline, CDR1 is MNHNS and CDR2 SASEGT. V was trimmed by 6 bases and J by 5 bases, leaving 19 bases between them. Here the CDR3 reads CASRVTGGPWYGYTF. The CDR3 DNA reads as TGTGCCAGCAGGGTGACGGGGGGCCCCTGGTATGGCTACACCTTC.

V and J are TRBV14 and TRBJ2-2; D unresolved. V lost 5 bases to trimming and J lost 2 bases, with 6 bases between them. The germline V gene encodes CDR1 SGHDN and CDR2 FVKESK. This CDR3 is built from 13 residues. The CDR3 DNA reads as TGTGCCAGCAGCGAAAGAAACACCGGGGAGCTGTTTTTT. Its translation: CASSERNTGELFF.

The V and J genes are TRBV5-1 and TRBJ1-5; 11 nucleotides agree with TRBD1. CDR1 and CDR2 (germline): SGHRS, YFSETQ. V was pared by 7 bases and J by 0 bases, with 9 bases of the junction left unmatched. The CDR3 has 17 amino acids. For the CDR3, the DNA is TGCGCCAGCCGAATGGACAGGGGGCTCGATAGCAATCAGCCCCAGCATTTT. Residues: CASRMDRGLDSNQPQHF.

The chain employs TRBV6-6 and TRBJ2-2; maybe TRBD2 (6 bases). The germline CDR1 and CDR2 sequences are MNHNY and SVGAGI (reference sequence). CDR3 length: 13 amino acids. V was trimmed by 10 bases and J by 5 bases, leaving 14 bases between them. The CDR3 spells CATPLSGTGELFF. The CDR3, as DNA: TGTGCCACCCCGCTTAGCGGAACCGGGGAGCTGTTTTTT.

Remarks on this clone: One end of the junction fails to match germline, which may point to a read error. V usage is TRBV27 and J usage is TRBJ1-4, with D perhaps TRBD1 (6 bases). The germline V gene encodes CDR1 MNHEY and CDR2 SMNVEV (reference sequence). This CDR3 is built from 15 residues. The CDR3 loop reads CASSPSGTTNEKLFF. The CDR3 region has the DNA TGTGCCAGCAGTCCCTCCGGGACAACAAATGAAAAACTGTTTTTT.

The chain is built from TRBV6-5 and TRBJ1-4; 7 bases align to TRBD1. Germline loops: CDR1 MNHEY, CDR2 SVGAGI. Trimming cost V 5 bases and J 7 bases; bases outside gene matches: 10. The CDR3 has 15 residues. The CDR3 coding sequence is TGTGCCAGCAGTCACTACAGGGGATTAGCTGAAAAACTGTTTTTT. Translated: CASSHYRGLAEKLFF.

This chain uses TRBV7-9 with TRBJ2-2; D remains ambiguous. CDR1 is SEHNR and CDR2 is FQNEAQ in the germline V gene (reference sequence). The CDR3 sequence is 14 residues long. The ends were cut back, 4 bases at V and 1 base at J, with 7 bases in the middle. For the CDR3, the DNA is TGTGCCAGCAGCTCCAGGATGAACACCGGGGAGCTGTTTTTT. This gives the protein CASSSRMNTGELFF.

With respect to this clone: One end of the junction does not line up with germline, which may come from a read error. The chain uses TRBV7-7 and TRBJ2-2; TRBD1 might be the D (6 bases). The CDR3 covers 17 residues. Germline CDR1 is SSHAT and CDR2 is FNYEAQ (reference sequence). The CDR3 sequence: CASSPTAWTANTGELFF. For the CDR3, the DNA is TGTGCTAGCAGCCCAACCGCATGGACAGCAAACACCGGGGAGCTGTTTTTT.

This chain links TRBV19 with TRBJ1-2, with TRBD1 as a possible D gene (6 bases). V was cut by 3 bases and J by 2 bases, with 13 bases left in between. This CDR3 is 15 amino acids long. Per germline, CDR1 LNHDA and CDR2 SQIVND (reference sequence). In nucleotides, the CDR3 is TGTGCCAGTAGTATTCCCGGGACACCGAACTATGGCTACACCTTC. Its protein product is CASSIPGTPNYGYTF.

This chain connects TRBV6-1 to TRBJ1-2; no definite D call. Germline values: CDR1 MNHNS, CDR2 SASEGT. The CDR3 length is 11 residues. Between the trimmed V and J ends, which lost 5 bases and 6 bases, there was a span of 7 bases. The CDR3 DNA follows: TGTGCCAGCAGTTACGGGCATGGCTACACCTTC. Translating gives CASSYGHGYTF.

This sequence joins TRBV18 and TRBJ1-1, with D possibly being TRBD1 (5 bases). CDR1 and CDR2 from the germline V gene are KGHSH and LQKENI. Trimming took off 2 bases at V and 4 bases at J, with 17 bases between the two ends. This CDR3 region has 16 residues. For the CDR3, the DNA is TGTGCCAGCTCACCAACCACCCGTGGGACGGGCACTGAAGCTTTCTTT. Translating gives CASSPTTRGTGTEAFF.

The chain combines TRBV19 with TRBJ1-5; 10 bases match TRBD1. J was trimmed by 0 bases and V by 3 bases; bases with no gene match: 8. The CDR3 runs to 18 residues. The V gene's germline CDR1 is LNHDA and CDR2 SQIVND (reference sequence). This chain's CDR3 is CASSMRGTGDYSNQPQHF. CDR3 in DNA: TGTGCCAGTAGTATGAGAGGGACAGGGGACTATAGCAATCAGCCCCAGCATTTT.